The subject of this entry is one TCR beta chain. TCRdb reanalyzed the 5' RACE reads, giving one entry per CDR3 protein sequence and no DNA. The sample has roughly 330,000 distinct CDR3 sequences. It was from whole blood, with no T cell sorting, that total RNA was isolated. This CDR3 has 14 amino acids. Germline assignment: CDR1 MNHEY and CDR2 SVGAGI. These data belong to a study of monozygotic twins with inflammatory bowel disease. Sequenced: blood. The TCR sequence derives from a human donor with ulcerative colitis or Crohn's disease, or a healthy co-twin of an affected twin (not recorded which). The V call is TRBV6-5, the J call TRBJ1-2. The CDR3 region is CASSYDRGTDGYTF.